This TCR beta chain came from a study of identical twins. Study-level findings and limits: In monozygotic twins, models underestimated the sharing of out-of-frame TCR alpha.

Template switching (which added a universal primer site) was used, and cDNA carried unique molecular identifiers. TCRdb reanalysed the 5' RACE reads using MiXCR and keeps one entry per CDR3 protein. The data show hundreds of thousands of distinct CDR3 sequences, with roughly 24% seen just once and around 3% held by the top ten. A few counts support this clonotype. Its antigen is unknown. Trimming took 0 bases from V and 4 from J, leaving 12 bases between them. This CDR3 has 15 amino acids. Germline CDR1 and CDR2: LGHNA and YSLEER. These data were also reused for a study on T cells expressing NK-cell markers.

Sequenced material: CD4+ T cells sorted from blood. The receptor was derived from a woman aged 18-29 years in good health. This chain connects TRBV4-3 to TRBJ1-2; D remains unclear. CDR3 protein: CASSQEARTAYGYTF. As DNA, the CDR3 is TGCGCCAGCAGCCAAGAGGCGCGGACCGCCTATGGCTACACCTTC.